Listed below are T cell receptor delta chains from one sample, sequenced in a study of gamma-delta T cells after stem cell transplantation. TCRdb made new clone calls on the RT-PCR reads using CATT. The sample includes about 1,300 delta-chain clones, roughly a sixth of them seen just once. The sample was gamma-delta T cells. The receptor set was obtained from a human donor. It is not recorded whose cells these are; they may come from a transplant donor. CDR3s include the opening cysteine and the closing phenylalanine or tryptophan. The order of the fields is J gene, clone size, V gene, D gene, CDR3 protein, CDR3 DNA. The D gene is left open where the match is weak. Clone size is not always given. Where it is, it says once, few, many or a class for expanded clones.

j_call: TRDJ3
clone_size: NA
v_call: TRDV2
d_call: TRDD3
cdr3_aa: CACDTVASLTGGIEDLSSWDTRQMFF
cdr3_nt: TGTGCCTGTGACACCGTCGCTAGCCTTACTGGGGGTATCGAGGACCTTAGCTCCTGGGACACCCGACAGATGTTTTTC

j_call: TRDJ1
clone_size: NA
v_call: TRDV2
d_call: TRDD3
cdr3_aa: CACDPVLGDTRNYTDKLIF
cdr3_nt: TGTGCCTGTGACCCAGTACTGGGGGATACGCGGAATTACACCGATAAACTCATCTTT

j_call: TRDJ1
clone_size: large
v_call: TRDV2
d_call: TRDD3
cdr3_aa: CACDTVSTGGYAGKLIF
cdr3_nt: TGTGCCTGTGACACCGTGAGTACTGGGGGATACGCTGGGAAACTCATCTTT

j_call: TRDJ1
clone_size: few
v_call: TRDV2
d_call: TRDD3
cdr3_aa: CACDTLTGGPKDTASGPDKLIF
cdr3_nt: TGTGCCTGTGACACCCTAACTGGGGGTCCCAAAGATACAGCGTCGGGACCCGATAAACTCATCTTT

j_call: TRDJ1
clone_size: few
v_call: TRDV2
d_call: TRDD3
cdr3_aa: CACDTLNPLSVLGEYTDKLIF
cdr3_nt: TGTGCCTGTGACACCTTAAATCCTCTCTCCGTACTGGGGGAGTACACCGATAAACTCATCTTT

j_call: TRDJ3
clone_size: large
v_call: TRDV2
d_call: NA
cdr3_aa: CACDTLGSWDTRQMFF
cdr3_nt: TGTGCCTGTGACACGCTGGGCTCCTGGGACACCCGACAGATGTTTTTC

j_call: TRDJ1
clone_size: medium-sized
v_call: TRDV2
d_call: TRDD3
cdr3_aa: CACDALSGLTGGYVLEYTDKLIF
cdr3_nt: TGTGCCTGTGACGCCCTTTCGGGCCTGACTGGGGGATACGTCTTAGAGTACACCGATAAACTCATCTTT

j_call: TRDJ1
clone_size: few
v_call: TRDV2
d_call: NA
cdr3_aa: CACDQISLRSQIRDADKLIF
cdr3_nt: TGTGCCTGTGACCAGATTTCGTTGAGGTCCCAGATACGGGACGCCGATAAACTCATCTTT

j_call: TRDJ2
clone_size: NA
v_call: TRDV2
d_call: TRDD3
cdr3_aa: CACDPLRGDTPAQLFF
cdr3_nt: TGTGCCTGTGACCCCCTTCGGGGGGATACGCCAGCACAACTCTTCTTT

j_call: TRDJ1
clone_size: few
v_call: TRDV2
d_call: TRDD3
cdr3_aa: CACDTLGDKGDKLIF
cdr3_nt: TGTGCCTGTGACACCCTGGGGGATAAAGGCGATAAACTCATCTTT

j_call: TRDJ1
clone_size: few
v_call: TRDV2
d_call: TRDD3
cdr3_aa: CACDRVLGDTPQYTDKLIF
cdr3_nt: TGTGCCTGTGACAGAGTACTGGGGGATACCCCCCAGTACACCGATAAACTCATCTTT

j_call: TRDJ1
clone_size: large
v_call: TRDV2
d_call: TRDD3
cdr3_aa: CACDTVGWGTYTDKLIF
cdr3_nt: TGTGCCTGTGACACCGTTGGCTGGGGGACGTACACCGATAAACTCATCTTT

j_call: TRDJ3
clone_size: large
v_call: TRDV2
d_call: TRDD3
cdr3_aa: CACDTLLGDTGSSWDTRQMFF
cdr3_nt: TGTGCCTGTGACACCTTACTGGGGGATACCGGTAGCTCCTGGGACACCCGACAGATGTTTTTC

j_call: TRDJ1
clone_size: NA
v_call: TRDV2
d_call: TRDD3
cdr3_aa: CACSGLGGTRYTDKLIF
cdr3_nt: TGTGCCTGTTCAGGACTGGGGGGTACCCGGTACACCGATAAACTCATCTTT

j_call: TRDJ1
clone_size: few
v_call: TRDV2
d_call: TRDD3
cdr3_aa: CACDAILGDTSTDKLIF
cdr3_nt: TGTGCCTGTGACGCTATCCTGGGGGATACAAGCACCGATAAACTCATCTTT

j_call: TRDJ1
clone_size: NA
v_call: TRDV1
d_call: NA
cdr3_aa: CALGLFPLGLIF
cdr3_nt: TGTGCTCTTGGTCTATTCCCCCTTGGACTCATCTTT

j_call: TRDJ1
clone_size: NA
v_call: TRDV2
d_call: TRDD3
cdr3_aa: CACDTLISPALTGGYARLLTDKLIF
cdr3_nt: TGTGCCTGTGACACCTTAATCTCCCCGGCCTTAACTGGGGGATACGCTCGACTCCTCACCGATAAACTCATCTTC

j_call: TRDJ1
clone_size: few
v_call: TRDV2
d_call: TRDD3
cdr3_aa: CACEELGDKGGTDKLIF
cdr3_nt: TGTGCCTGTGAGGAACTGGGGGATAAAGGGGGCACCGATAAACTCATCTTT

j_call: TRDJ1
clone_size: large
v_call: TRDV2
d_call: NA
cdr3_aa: CACDSLGGTDKLIF
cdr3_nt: TGTGCCTGTGACTCCCTGGGAGGAACCGATAAACTCATCTTT

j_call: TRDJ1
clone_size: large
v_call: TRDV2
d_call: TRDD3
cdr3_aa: CACDTLGATYTDKLIF
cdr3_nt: TGTGCCTGTGACACTCTGGGGGCCACCTACACCGATAAACTCATCTTT

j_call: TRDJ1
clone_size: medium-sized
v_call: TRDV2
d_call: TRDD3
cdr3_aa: CACDTWGNTDKLIF
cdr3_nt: TGTGCCTGTGACACCTGGGGGAACACCGATAAACTCATCTTT

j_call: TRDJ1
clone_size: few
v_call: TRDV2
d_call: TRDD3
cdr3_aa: CACDTVAGGSTDKLIF
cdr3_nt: TGTGCCTGTGACACCGTAGCTGGGGGATCCACCGATAAACTCATCTTT

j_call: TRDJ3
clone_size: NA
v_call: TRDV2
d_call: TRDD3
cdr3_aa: CACDTAGDPSWDTRQMFF
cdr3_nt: TGTGCCTGTGACACCGCGGGGGATCCTTCCTGGGACACCCGACAGATGTTTTTC

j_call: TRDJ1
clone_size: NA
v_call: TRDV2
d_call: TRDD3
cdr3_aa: CACDPVLGKPTDKLIF
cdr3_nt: TGTGCCTGTGACCCAGTACTGGGGAAGCCGACCGATAAACTCATCTTT

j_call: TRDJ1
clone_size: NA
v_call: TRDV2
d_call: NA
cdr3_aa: CACDTAASYPGSVYKLIF
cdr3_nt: TGTGCCTGTGACACCGCCGCCAGCTATCCCGGATCCGTCTATAAACTCATCTTT

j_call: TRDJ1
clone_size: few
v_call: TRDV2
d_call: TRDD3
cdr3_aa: CACDLLLGDNTPNTGHYTDKLIF
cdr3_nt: TGTGCCTGTGACTTGTTACTGGGGGATAATACCCCGAATACCGGGCATTACACCGATAAACTCATCTTT

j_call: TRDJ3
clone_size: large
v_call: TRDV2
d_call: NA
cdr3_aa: CACDITLGPSSWDTRQMFF
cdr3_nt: TGTGCCTGTGACATTACTCTGGGGCCGAGCTCCTGGGACACCCGACAGATGTTTTTC

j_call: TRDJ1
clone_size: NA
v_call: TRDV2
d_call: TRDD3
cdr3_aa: CACDTLTSRWGTPFDKLIF
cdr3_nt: TGTGCCTGTGACACACTGACTTCCCGCTGGGGGACCCCATTCGATAAACTCATCTTT

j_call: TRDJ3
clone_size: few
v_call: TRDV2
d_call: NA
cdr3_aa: CACDTVGGDPTGPLSSEDTRQMFF
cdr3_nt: TGTGCCTGTGACACTGTTGGTGGGGACCCTACTGGGCCTCTAAGCTCCGAGGACACCCGACAGATGTTTTTC

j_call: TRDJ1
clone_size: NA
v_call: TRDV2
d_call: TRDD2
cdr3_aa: CACDAIPTEVVPEYNTDKLIF
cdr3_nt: TGTGCCTGTGACGCGATTCCTACTGAAGTGGTTCCCGAATATAACACCGATAAACTCATCTTT

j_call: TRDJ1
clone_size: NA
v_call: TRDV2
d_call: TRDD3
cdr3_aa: CACDNMMGDRRYTDKLIF
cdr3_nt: TGTGCCTGTGACAATATGATGGGGGATCGTCGGTACACCGATAAACTCATCTTT

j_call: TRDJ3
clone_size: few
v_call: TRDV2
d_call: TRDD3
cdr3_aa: CACDTLLGEPTAPWDTRQMFF
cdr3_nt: TGTGCCTGTGACACCTTGCTGGGGGAACCGACGGCACCCTGGGACACCCGACAGATGTTTTTC

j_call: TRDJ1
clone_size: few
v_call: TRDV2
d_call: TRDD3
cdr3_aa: CACDGVRLGEDLGTDKLIF
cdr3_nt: TGTGCCTGTGACGGAGTCCGACTGGGGGAGGACCTGGGGACCGATAAACTCATCTTT

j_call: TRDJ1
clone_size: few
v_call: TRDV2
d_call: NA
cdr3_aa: CACVPLGPYTDKLIF
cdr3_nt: TGCGCCTGTGTGCCTCTGGGGCCGTACACCGATAAACTCATCTTT

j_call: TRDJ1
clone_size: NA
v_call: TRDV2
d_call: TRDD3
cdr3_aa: CACDMLGDTETDKLIF
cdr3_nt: TGTGCCTGTGACATGCTGGGGGATACAGAGACGGATAAACTCATCTTT

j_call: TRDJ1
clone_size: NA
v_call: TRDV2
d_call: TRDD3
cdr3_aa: CACDGLGDIGGYYTDKLIF
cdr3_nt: TGTGCCTGTGACGGACTGGGGGATATAGGAGGGTATTACACCGATAAACTCATCTTT

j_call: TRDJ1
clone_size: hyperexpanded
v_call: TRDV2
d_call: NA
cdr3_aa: CACDTVGMYTDKLIF
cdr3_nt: TGTGCCTGTGACACCGTTGGGATGTACACCGATAAACTCATCTTT

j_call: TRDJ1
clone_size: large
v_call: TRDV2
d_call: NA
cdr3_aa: CACDTVQNTDKLIF
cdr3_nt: TGTGCCTGTGACACCGTACAGAACACCGATAAACTCATCTTT

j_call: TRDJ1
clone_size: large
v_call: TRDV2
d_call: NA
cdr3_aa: CACDTLLPGIPRLIF
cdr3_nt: TGTGCCTGTGACACCCTACTACCGGGGATCCCCAGGCTCATCTTT

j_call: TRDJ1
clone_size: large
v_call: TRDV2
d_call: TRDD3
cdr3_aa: CACDPLLLGDEYTDKLIF
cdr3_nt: TGTGCCTGTGACCCTCTTTTACTGGGGGATGAGTACACCGATAAACTCATCTTT

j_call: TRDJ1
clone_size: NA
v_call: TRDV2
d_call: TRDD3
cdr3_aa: CACDTVGGHKLIF
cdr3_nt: TGTGCCTGTGACACCGTTGGGGGACATAAACTCATCTTT

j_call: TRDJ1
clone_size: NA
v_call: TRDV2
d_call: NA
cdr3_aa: CACDTLGGYSPGQEGETDKLIF
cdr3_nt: TGTGCCTGTGACACCTTAGGGGGCTATTCTCCGGGGCAGGAAGGTGAGACCGATAAACTCATCTTT

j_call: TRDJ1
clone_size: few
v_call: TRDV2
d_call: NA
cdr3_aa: CACDTISPGADKLIF
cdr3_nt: TGTGCCTGTGACACGATCTCGCCCGGGGCCGATAAACTCATCTTT

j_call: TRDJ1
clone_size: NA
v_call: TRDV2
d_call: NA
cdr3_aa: CACDTVSPKVGPPDDKLIF
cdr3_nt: TGTGCCTGTGACACCGTTTCGCCAAAAGTGGGCCCACCCGACGACAAACTCATCTTT

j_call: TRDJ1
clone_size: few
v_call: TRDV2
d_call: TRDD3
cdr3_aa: CACDPLYWGIDTDKLIF
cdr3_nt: TGTGCCTGTGACCCCCTGTACTGGGGGATAGACACCGATAAACTCATCTTT

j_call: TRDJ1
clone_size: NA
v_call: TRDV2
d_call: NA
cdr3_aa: CACEPLLSPSKLIF
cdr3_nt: TGTGCCTGTGAACCCCTCCTTTCGCCCAGTAAACTCATCTTT

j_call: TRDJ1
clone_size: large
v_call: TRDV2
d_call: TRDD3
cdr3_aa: CACDALEGDTVEVLIF
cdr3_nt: TGTGCCTGTGACGCATTAGAGGGGGATACAGTCGAAGTGCTCATCTTT

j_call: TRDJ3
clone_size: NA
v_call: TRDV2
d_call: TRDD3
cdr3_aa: CACDPVLGDTRPWDTRQMFF
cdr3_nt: TGTGCCTGTGACCCAGTACTGGGGGATACGCGACCCTGGGACACCCGACAGATGTTTTTC

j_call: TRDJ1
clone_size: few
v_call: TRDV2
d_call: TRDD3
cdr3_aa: CACDTLLGADKLIF
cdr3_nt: TGTGCCTGTGACACCTTACTGGGGGCCGATAAACTCATCTTT

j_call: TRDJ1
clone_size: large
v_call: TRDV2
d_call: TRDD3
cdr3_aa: CACDSLLGETFITDKLIF
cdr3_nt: TGTGCCTGTGACTCCCTACTGGGGGAAACGTTTATCACCGATAAACTCATCTTT

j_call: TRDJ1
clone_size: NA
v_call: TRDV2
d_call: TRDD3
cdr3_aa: CACHTLSGGFAADETDKLIF
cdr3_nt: TGTGCCTGTCACACCCTTTCTGGGGGATTCGCGGCCGACGAAACCGATAAACTCATCTTT

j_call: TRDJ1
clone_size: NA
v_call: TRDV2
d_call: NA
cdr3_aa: CACDRIVSPQSQDNTDKLIF
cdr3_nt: TGTGCCTGTGACCGTATAGTCTCTCCCCAATCGCAAGACAACACCGATAAACTCATCTTT

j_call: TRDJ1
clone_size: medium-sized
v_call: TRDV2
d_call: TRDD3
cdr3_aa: CACDLLLGDTGLIF
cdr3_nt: TGTGCCTGTGACCTCCTACTGGGGGATACGGGACTCATCTTT

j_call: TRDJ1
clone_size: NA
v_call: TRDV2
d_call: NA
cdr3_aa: CACDTVGGSGAGDKLIF
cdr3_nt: TGTGCCTGTGACACCGTTGGGGGGTCGGGAGCGGGCGATAAACTCATCTTT

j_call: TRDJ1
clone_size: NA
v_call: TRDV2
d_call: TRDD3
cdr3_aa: CACDTVGGGLGVALDTDKLIF
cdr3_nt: TGTGCCTGTGACACTGTCGGGGGTGGACTGGGGGTCGCCTTGGACACCGATAAACTCATCTTT

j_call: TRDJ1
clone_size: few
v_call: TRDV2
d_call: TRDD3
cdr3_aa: CACDPLGYTDKLIF
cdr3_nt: TGTGCCTGTGACCCACTGGGGTACACCGATAAACTCATCTTT

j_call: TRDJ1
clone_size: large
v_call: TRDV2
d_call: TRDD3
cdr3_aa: CACDTLGDTETDKLIF
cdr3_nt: TGTGCCTGTGACACCCTGGGGGACACAGAAACCGATAAACTCATCTTT

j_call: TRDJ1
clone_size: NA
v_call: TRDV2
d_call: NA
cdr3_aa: CACDTGGRPRDTDKLIF
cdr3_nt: TGTGCCTGTGACACCGGAGGGAGGCCCCGGGACACCGATAAACTCATCTTT

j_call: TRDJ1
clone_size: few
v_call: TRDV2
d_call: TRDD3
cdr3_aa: CACDPIPSGLGDTRGSDKLIF
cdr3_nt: TGTGCCTGTGACCCAATTCCCTCCGGACTGGGGGATACGCGGGGTAGTGATAAACTCATCTTT